This entry lists 11 T cell receptor beta chains sequenced from one sample in a study of T cells in Graves' hyperthyroidism and ophthalmopathy. TCR beta CDR3 regions were amplified from RNA transcripts. An initial round of RT-PCR targeting the TCR CDR3 relied on the HTBI primer set. TCRdb analysed the multiplex PCR reads with MiXCR anew, one entry per CDR3 protein. The sample has some 770,000 distinct CDR3 sequences, 16% seen once; the top ten hold around 8%. Input material: blood. The source is a man aged 18-30 years with Graves' hyperthyroidism.

This clonotype was detected a few times. The rearrangement uses TRBV18 and TRBJ1-2, with D possibly TRBD1 on 5 matching bases. The CDR3 loop spans 15 amino acids. CDR1 is KGHSH, CDR2 LQKENI, per germline. V was pared by 0 bases and J by 1 base, with 9 bases between. In DNA, the CDR3 is TGTGCCAGCTCACCACCGGGGGTAATTAACTATGGCTACACCTTC. Its protein product is CASSPPGVINYGYTF.

Of note for this clonotype: Germline and junction disagree at one end, which may indicate a read error. The chain is built from TRBV5-1 and TRBJ2-1, with 10 bases fitting TRBD2. The CDR3 runs to 13 residues. Germline values: CDR1 SGHRS, CDR2 YFSETQ. The CDR3 is CANSLGSGRAEFF. The DNA of the CDR3 is TGCGCCAACAGCTTGGGGAGCGGGAGGGCCGAGTTCTTC.

This clonotype was seen a handful of times. V gene TRBV7-9 combines with J gene TRBJ2-1, with a possible D match to TRBD2 (6 bases). Germline V gene lookup returns CDR1 SEHNR and CDR2 FQNEAQ (reference sequence). The CDR3 has 15 residues. V was shortened by 4 bases and J by 7 bases, with 17 bases between the two germline ends. This chain's CDR3 is CASSSRDSPRNEQFF. CDR3 DNA: TGTGCCAGCAGCTCCCGGGACTCCCCCCGGAATGAGCAGTTCTTC.

The rearrangement joins TRBV24-1 to TRBJ2-1; perhaps TRBD2 as D (6 bases). Germline values: CDR1 KGHDR, CDR2 SFDVKD. The CDR3 is 14 residues long. The V end was cut by 3 bases, the J end by 8 bases, with 13 bases between. The CDR3 DNA reads as TGTGCCACCAGTGATGGCCGGGACTCAGATGAGCAGTTCTTC. As protein: CATSDGRDSDEQFF.

This chain joins TRBV5-1 and TRBJ2-1, with 8 bases lining up with TRBD2. Germline CDR1 reads SGHRS; CDR2 reads YFSETQ. V lost 5 bases and J lost 10; bases outside the gene matches: 11. This CDR3 has 14 residues. CDR3 protein: CASSPQREWGEQFF. The CDR3 DNA reads as TGCGCCAGCAGTCCCCAGCGGGAGTGGGGAGAGCAGTTCTTC.

This clonotype was counted many times. The rearrangement joins TRBV28 to TRBJ1-5; D unclear. Germline lookup yields CDR1 MDHEN and CDR2 SYDVKM. This CDR3 contains 17 residues. Trimming removed 3 bases from V and 1 base from J, with 16 bases in between. The DNA of the CDR3 is TGTGCCAGCAGTTTGGGCGGGCCCGGGGAGAGCAATCAGCCCCAGCATTTT. This sequence encodes CASSLGGPGESNQPQHF.

This clonotype has only a few counts. The CDR3, as DNA: TGTGCCAGCAGCTACACCGGACGGGATGAGCAGTTCTTC. It is translated as CASSYTGRDEQFF. V and J are TRBV5-6 and TRBJ2-1; D gene ambiguous. Germline V gives CDR1 SGHDT, CDR2 YYEEEE. The V end was cut by 3 bases, the J end by 8 bases, with 12 bases between. The CDR3 runs to 13 residues.

A few counts support this clonotype. The rearrangement joins TRBV4-3 to TRBJ2-5; TRBD1 agrees at 10 bases. The CDR3 contains 16 residues. The germline CDR1 and CDR2 sequences are LGHNA and YSLEER. V was pared by 4 bases and J by 6 bases, with 11 bases of the junction left unmatched. The CDR3 sequence: CASSPGPGQGYKTQYF. CDR3 coding DNA: TGCGCCAGCAGCCCCGGACCGGGACAGGGGTACAAGACCCAGTACTTC.

The gene calls are TRBV15 and TRBJ2-7; 10 nucleotides line up with TRBD2. Germline CDR1 and CDR2: LNHNV and YYDKDF (reference sequence). CDR3 length: 17 amino acids. Trimming took 0 bases from V and 9 from J; bases not matched to a gene: 14. The CDR3, as DNA: TGTGCCACCAGCAGAGATCACCCGACTAGCGGGCTGCTTAGGCAGTACTTC. Its protein is CATSRDHPTSGLLRQYF.

There are many counts of this clonotype. V and J are TRBV20-1 and TRBJ2-1, with D perhaps TRBD1 or TRBD2 (6 bases each). With 6 bases removed from V and 8 bases from J, the gap between germline ends came to 11 bases. CDR1 DFQATT and CDR2 SNEGSKA come from the germline V gene (reference sequence). The CDR3 runs 11 residues. CDR3 nucleotide sequence: TGCAGTGCAGGGGGGCCTGATGAGCAGTTCTTC. Translated, it gives CSAGGPDEQFF.

This clonotype was detected ten times or more. The chain combines TRBV30 with TRBJ2-1, with D perhaps TRBD2 (5 bases). Germline V gives CDR1 GTSNPN, CDR2 SVGIG (reference sequence). V lost 4 bases to trimming and J lost 0 bases, with 10 bases between them. CDR3 size: 14 residues. CDR3 nucleotide sequence: TGTGCCTGGAATCGGGGTAGCTCCTACAATGAGCAGTTCTTC. Amino acid sequence: CAWNRGSSYNEQFF.